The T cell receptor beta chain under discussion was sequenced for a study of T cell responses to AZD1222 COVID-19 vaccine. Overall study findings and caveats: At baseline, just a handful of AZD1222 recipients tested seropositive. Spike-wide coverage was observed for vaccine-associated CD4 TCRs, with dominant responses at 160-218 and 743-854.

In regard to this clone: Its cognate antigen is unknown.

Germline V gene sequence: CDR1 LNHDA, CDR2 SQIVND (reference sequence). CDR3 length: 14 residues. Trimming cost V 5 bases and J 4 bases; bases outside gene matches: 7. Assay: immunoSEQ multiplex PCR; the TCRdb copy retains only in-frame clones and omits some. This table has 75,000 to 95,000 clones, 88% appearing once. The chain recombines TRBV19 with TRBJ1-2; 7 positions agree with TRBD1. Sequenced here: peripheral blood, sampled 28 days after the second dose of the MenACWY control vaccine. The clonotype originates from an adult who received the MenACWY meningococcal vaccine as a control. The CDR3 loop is CASSFGGGAYGYTF. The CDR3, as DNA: TGTGCCAGTAGTTTTGGAGGGGGCGCCTATGGCTACACCTTC.